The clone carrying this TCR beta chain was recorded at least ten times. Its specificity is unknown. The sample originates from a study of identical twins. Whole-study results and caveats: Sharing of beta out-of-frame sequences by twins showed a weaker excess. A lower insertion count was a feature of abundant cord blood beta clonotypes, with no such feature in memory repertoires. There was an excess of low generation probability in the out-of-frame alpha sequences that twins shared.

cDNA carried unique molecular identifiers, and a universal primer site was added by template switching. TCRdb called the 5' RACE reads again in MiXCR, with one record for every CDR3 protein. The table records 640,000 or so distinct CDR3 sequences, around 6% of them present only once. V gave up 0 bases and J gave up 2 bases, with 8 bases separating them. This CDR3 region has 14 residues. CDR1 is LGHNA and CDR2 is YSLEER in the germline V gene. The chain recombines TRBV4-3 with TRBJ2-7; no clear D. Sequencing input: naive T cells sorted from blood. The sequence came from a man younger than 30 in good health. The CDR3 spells CASSQDIGAYEQYF. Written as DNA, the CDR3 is TGCGCCAGCAGCCAAGATATAGGCGCCTACGAGCAGTACTTC.